This T cell receptor (beta chain) was observed in a study of regulatory T cells in long-lasting Graves disease. Study observations and caveats: Patients with persistent disease showed a bias toward TRBV28, TRBJ1-2 and TRBJ2-5.

This clonotype showed up many times. Its specificity is not known. Time point indicated: newly diagnosed GD, antithyroid drugs for less than 3 months. PBMC RNA served as the TCR library source. Per American Thyroid Association guidelines, Graves' disease was diagnosed. With V trimmed by 0 bases and J by 6 bases, 9 bases remained unmatched. The CDR3 length is 17 residues. CDR1 is LGHNA and CDR2 is YNFKEQ in the germline V gene. Construction of the TCR beta libraries employed iRepertoire HTBI primers in conjunction with Arm-PCR of CDR3 regions. TCRdb redid the calling of the multiplex PCR reads with MiXCR, one entry per CDR3 protein. This table has some 410,000 distinct CDR3 sequences, approximately 16% appearing once. This sample was also put to use in a study of T cells in Graves' hyperthyroidism and ophthalmopathy. That study adds: The authors deemed Graves' hyperthyroidism stable absent ophthalmopathy progression within 18 months.

V usage is TRBV4-2 and J usage is TRBJ2-2; 8 bases are a match to TRBD2. This clonotype originated in a woman aged 30 to 39 with Graves disease. This specimen was peripheral blood mononuclear cells (PBMCs), taken at new diagnosis, from a patient treated with antithyroid drugs. DNA for the CDR3: TGTGCCAGCAGCCAAGATTTAAGGACTAGCTTATCCGGGGAGCTGTTTTTT. Translated: CASSQDLRTSLSGELFF.